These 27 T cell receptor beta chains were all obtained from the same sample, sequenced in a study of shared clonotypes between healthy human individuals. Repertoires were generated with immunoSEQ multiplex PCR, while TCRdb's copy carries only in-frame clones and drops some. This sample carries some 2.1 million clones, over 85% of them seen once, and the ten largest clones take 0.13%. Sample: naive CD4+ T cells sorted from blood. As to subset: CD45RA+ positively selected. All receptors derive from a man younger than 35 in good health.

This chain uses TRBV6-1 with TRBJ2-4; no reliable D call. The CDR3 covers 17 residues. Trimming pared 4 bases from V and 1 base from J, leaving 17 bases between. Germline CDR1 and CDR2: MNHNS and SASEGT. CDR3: CASSGTLLKVAKNIQYF. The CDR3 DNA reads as TGTGCCAGCAGTGGGACCCTCCTCAAGGTGGCCAAAAACATTCAGTACTTC.

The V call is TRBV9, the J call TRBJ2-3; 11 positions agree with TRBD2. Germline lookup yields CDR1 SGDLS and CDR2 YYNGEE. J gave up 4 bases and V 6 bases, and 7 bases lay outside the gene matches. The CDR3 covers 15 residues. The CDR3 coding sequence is TGTGCCAGCACCCTCGTAGCGGGAGGGCCAGATACGCAGTATTTT. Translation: CASTLVAGGPDTQYF.

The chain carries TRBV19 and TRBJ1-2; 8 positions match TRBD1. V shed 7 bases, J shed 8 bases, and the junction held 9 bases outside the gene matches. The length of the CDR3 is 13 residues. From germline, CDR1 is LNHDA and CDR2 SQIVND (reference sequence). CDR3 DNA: TGTGCCAGTACTCGGGGACAGGCTATCGGCTACACCTTC. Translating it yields CASTRGQAIGYTF.

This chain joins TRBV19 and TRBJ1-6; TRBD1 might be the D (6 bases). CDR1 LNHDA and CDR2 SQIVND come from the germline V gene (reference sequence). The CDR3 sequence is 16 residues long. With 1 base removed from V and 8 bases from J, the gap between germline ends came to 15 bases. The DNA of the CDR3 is TGTGCCAGTAGTATAGGGGGGCAGACGCTCCATTCACCCCTCCACTTT. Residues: CASSIGGQTLHSPLHF.

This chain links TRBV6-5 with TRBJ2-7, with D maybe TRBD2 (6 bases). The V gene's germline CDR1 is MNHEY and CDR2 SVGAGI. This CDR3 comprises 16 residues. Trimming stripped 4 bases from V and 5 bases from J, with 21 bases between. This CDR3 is CASSSQAGSFRDEQYF. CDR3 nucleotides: TGTGCCAGCAGTTCCCAGGCCGGGAGCTTTAGGGACGAGCAGTACTTC.

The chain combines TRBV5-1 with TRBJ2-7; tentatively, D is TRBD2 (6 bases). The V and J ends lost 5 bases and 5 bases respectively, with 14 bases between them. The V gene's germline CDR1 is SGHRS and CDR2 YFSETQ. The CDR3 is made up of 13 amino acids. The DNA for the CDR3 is TGCGCCAGCAGAGGGTCGGGGGTTCACGAGCAGTACTTC. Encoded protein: CASRGSGVHEQYF.

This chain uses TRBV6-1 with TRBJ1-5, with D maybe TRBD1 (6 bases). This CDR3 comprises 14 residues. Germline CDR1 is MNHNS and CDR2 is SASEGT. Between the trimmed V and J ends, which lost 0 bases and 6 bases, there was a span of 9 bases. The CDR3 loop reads CASSEAGGGQPQHF. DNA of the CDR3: TGTGCCAGCAGTGAAGCGGGGGGCGGTCAGCCCCAGCATTTT.

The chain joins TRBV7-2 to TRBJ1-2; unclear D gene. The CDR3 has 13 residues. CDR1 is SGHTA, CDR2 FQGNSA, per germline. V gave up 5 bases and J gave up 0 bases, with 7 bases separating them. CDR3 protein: CASSRLANYGYTF. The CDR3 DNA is TGTGCCAGCAGCCGACTAGCTAACTATGGCTACACCTTC.

CDR3 nucleotide sequence: TGCGCCAGCAGCCAACCAATCCTAGCGGGAGTGCCCGGGGAGCTGTTTTTT. This codes for CASSQPILAGVPGELFF. The V call is TRBV4-3, the J call TRBJ2-2, with 10 bases fitting TRBD2. The germline CDR1 and CDR2 sequences are LGHNA and YSLEER. V was pared by 2 bases and J by 6 bases, with 9 bases of the junction left unmatched. This CDR3 comprises 17 residues.

The chain's CDR3 is CASSTQGAGREKLFF. In nucleotides, the CDR3 is TGCGCCAGCAGCACACAGGGGGCAGGAAGGGAAAAACTGTTTTTT. V and J are TRBV4-1 and TRBJ1-4, with 9 positions matching TRBD1. With V trimmed by 5 bases and J by 8 bases, 9 bases remained unmatched. Germline V gives CDR1 MGHRA, CDR2 YSYEKL. The CDR3 is 15 amino acids.

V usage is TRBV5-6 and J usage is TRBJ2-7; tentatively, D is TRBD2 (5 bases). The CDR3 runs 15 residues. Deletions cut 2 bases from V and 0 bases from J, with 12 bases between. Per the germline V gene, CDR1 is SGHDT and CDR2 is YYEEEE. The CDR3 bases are TGTGCCAGCAGCTTCCCCCGAGGGTCCTCCTACGAGCAGTACTTC. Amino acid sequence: CASSFPRGSSYEQYF.

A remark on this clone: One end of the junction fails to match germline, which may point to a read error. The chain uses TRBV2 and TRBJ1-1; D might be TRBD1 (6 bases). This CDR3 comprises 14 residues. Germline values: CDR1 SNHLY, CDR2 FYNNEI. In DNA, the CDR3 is TGTGCCAGCAGCGAACAGGGATTGAAGACTGAAGCTTTCTTT. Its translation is CASSEQGLKTEAFF.

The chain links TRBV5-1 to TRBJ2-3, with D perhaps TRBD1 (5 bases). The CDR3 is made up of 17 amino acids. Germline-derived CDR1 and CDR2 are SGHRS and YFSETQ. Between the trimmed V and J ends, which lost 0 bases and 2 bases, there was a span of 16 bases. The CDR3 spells CASSLGRQPTTTDTQYF. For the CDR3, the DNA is TGCGCCAGCAGCTTGGGCCGACAGCCTACCACCACAGATACGCAGTATTTT.

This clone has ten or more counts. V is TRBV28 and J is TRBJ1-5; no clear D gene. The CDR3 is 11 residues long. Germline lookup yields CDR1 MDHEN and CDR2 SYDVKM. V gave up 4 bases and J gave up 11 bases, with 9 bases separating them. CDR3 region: CASSSSKAQHF. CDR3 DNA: TGTGCCAGCAGTTCGTCCAAGGCCCAGCATTTT.

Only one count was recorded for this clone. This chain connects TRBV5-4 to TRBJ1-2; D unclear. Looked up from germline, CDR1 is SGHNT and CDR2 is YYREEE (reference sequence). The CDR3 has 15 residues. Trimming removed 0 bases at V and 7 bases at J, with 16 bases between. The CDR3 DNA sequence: TGTGCCAGCAGCTTGGGGGGTCGGAGTAACCTTGGCTACACCTTC. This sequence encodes CASSLGGRSNLGYTF.

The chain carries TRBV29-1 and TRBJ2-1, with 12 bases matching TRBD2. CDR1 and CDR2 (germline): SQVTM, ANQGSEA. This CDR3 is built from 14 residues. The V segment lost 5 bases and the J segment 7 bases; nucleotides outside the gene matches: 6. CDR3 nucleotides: TGCAGCGTTAGGGGACTAGCGGGCGGAAATGAGCAGTTCTTC. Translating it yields CSVRGLAGGNEQFF.

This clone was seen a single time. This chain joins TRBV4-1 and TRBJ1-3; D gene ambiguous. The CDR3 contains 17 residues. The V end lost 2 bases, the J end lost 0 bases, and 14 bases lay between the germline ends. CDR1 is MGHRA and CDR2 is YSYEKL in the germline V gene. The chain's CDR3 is CASSQLRTVVSGNTIYF. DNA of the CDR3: TGCGCCAGCAGCCAACTCCGGACGGTCGTCTCTGGAAACACCATATATTTT.

This CDR3 is CASSLAGVQYF. CDR3 nucleotide sequence: TGTGCCAGCAGCTTAGCGGGAGTGCAGTACTTC. The V gene is TRBV7-2, the J gene TRBJ2-7; weak D call: TRBD2 (5 bases). Germline V gene lookup returns CDR1 SGHTA and CDR2 FQGNSA. This CDR3 comprises 11 residues. V lost 0 bases and J 9 bases, leaving 6 bases between the germline ends.

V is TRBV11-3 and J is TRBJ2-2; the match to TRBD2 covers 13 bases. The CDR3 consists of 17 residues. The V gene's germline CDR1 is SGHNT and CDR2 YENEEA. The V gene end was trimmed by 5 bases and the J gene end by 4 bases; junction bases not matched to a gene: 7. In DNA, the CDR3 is TGTGCCAGCAGCACGGGACTAGCGGGGTCGTTCACCGGGGAGCTGTTTTTT. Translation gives CASSTGLAGSFTGELFF.

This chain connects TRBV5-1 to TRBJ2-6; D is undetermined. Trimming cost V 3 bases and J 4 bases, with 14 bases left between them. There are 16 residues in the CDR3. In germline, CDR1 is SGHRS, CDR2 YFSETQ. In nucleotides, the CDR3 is TGCGCCAGCAGCTCAGTGTTACGTGACGGGGCCAACGTCCTGACTTTC. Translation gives CASSSVLRDGANVLTF.

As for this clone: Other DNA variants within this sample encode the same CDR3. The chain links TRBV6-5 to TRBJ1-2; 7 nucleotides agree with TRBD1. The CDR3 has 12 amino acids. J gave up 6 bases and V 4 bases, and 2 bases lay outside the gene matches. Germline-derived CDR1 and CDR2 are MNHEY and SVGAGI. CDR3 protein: CASSLTGNGYTF. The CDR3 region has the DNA TGTGCCAGCAGTTTGACAGGGAATGGCTACACCTTC.

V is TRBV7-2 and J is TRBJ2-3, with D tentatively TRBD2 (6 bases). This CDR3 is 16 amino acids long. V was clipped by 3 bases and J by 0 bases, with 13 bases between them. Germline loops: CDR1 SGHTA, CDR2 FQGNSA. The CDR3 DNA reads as TGTGCCAGCAGCTTGAGGGCCAGCGGGAGCACAGATACGCAGTATTTT. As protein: CASSLRASGSTDTQYF.

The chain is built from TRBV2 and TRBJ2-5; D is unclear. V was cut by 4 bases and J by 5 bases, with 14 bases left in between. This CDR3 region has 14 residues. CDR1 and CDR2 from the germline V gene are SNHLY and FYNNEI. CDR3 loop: CASSAETPPETQYF. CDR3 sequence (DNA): TGTGCCAGCAGTGCCGAGACACCGCCCGAGACCCAGTACTTC.

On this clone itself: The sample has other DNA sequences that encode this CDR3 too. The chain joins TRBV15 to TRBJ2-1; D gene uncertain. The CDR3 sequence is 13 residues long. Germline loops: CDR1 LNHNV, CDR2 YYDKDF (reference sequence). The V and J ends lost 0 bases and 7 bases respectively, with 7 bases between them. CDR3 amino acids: CATSRDLGNEQFF. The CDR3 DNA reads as TGTGCCACCAGCAGAGATCTTGGGAATGAGCAGTTCTTC.

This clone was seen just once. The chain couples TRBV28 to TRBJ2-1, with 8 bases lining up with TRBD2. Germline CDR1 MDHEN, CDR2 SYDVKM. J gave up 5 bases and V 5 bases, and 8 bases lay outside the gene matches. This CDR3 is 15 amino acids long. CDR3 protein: CASSAAGGKDNEQFF. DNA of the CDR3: TGTGCCAGCAGTGCGGCGGGGGGCAAAGACAATGAGCAGTTCTTC.

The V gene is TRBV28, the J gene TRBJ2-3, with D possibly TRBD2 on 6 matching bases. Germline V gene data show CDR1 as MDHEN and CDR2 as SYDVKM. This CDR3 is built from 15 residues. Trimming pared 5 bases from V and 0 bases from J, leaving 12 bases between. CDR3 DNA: TGTGCCAGCAGTCCCCCGGGGGTAAGCACAGATACGCAGTATTTT. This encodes CASSPPGVSTDTQYF. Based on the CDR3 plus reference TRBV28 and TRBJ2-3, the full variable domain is DVKVTQSSRYLVKRTGEKVFLECVQDMDHENMFWYRQDPGLGLRLIYFSYDVKMKEKGDIPEGYSVSREKKERFSLILESASTNQTSMYLCASSPPGVSTDTQYFGPGTRLTVL.

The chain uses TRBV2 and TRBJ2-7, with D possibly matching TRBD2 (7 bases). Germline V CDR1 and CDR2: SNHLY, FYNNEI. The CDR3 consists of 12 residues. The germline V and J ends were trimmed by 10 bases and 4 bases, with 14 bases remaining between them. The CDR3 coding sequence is TGTGCCACGGAAGGGGGGGTTTACGAGCAGTACTTC. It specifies CATEGGVYEQYF.